The 10 T cell receptor beta chains below were found in one sample sequenced in a study of blood T cell repertoires in COVID-19 (TCRdb year 2020). The library was produced with the immunoSEQ multiplex PCR assay. This immuneACCESS table, as held by TCRdb, lists in-frame sequences with V and J called but not all clones. Of the missing ones, under half trace to an unresolved V gene in checked studies; the others have no known cause. Across this sample there are fewer than 200,000 clones, with 88% seen only once. Together, the top ten hold roughly 9% of the sample. The specimen was PBMCs or T cells enriched from blood (not recorded which). The receptor set was obtained from a woman in her late teens or twenties who had recovered from COVID-19.

This clone showed up just once. This chain links TRBV18 with TRBJ2-1, with 9 bases matching TRBD2. CDR3 size: 16 residues. Germline V gene data show CDR1 as KGHSH and CDR2 as LQKENI. The V segment lost 5 bases and the J segment 0 bases; nucleotides outside the gene matches: 5. The CDR3, as DNA: TGTGCCAGCTCATCAGCGGGGGGCAGCTCCTACAATGAGCAGTTCTTC. Its protein product is CASSSAGGSSYNEQFF.

CDR3 sequence (DNA): TGTGCCAGCACTCGGCAGGCGGGAGCTGAAGCTTTCTTT. Protein product: CASTRQAGAEAFF. V is TRBV6-5 and J is TRBJ1-1, with D uncertain. The V end was cut by 7 bases, the J end by 6 bases, with 15 bases between. From germline, CDR1 is MNHEY and CDR2 SVGAGI. The CDR3 extends over 13 amino acids.

V gene TRBV30 combines with J gene TRBJ2-5; 8 positions agree with TRBD2. The V segment lost 0 bases and the J segment 7 bases; nucleotides outside the gene matches: 7. The CDR3 is made up of 14 amino acids. From germline, CDR1 is GTSNPN and CDR2 SVGIG (reference sequence). The CDR3 reads CAWSVLGRGGTQYF. In nucleotides, the CDR3 is TGTGCCTGGAGTGTACTGGGCCGGGGGGGGACCCAGTACTTC.

J is TRBJ1-4 and V is TRBV4-3, with TRBD1 matching 7 bases. CDR1 LGHNA and CDR2 YSLEER come from the germline V gene. The V and J ends lost 6 bases and 0 bases, in that order; junction bases with no gene match: 13. The CDR3 has 18 residues. CDR3 bases: TGCGCCAGCAGTACAGGGGTCCAGATTTATACAACTAATGAAAAACTGTTTTTT. It specifies CASSTGVQIYTTNEKLFF.

The sample holds one count of this clone. This chain links TRBV28 with TRBJ2-1; possible D gene TRBD2, 6 bases. The CDR3 spans 14 residues. Per the germline V gene, CDR1 is MDHEN and CDR2 is SYDVKM. The V end was cut by 3 bases, the J end by 2 bases, with 8 bases between. The chain's CDR3 is CASSLRDPYNEQFF. The CDR3 nucleotides are TGTGCCAGCAGTTTGCGGGACCCCTACAATGAGCAGTTCTTC. The variable domain in full, completed from reference TRBV28 and TRBJ2-1, reads DVKVTQSSRYLVKRTGEKVFLECVQDMDHENMFWYRQDPGLGLRLIYFSYDVKMKEKGDIPEGYSVSREKKERFSLILESASTNQTSMYLCASSLRDPYNEQFFGPGTRLTVL.

V is TRBV19 and J is TRBJ1-5; TRBD1 matches 12 bases. The CDR3 extends over 17 amino acids. CDR1 is LNHDA and CDR2 is SQIVND in the germline V gene (reference sequence). Germline trimming cut 7 bases from V and 6 bases from J; bases unmatched to any gene: 13. DNA for the CDR3: TGTGCCAGTACCTTTTCCGGGACAGGGGGCCATGGTCAGCCCCAGCATTTT. Translating gives CASTFSGTGGHGQPQHF.

The V and J genes are TRBV29-1 and TRBJ1-5; TRBD1 might be the D (6 bases). The CDR3 length is 13 residues. V was cut by 6 bases and J by 2 bases, with 11 bases left in between. Germline CDR1 reads SQVTM; CDR2 reads ANQGSEA. CDR3 protein: CSVQGSGNQPQHF. CDR3 DNA: TGCAGCGTCCAGGGGAGTGGCAATCAGCCCCAGCATTTT. Variable domain in full (rest from reference TRBV29-1 and TRBJ1-5): SAVISQKPSRDICQRGTSLTIQCQVDSQVTMMFWYRQQPGQSLTLIATANQGSEATYESGFVIDKFPISRPNLTFSTLTVSNMSPEDSSIYLCSVQGSGNQPQHFGDGTRLSIL.

The rearrangement joins TRBV28 to TRBJ1-5; D may be TRBD1 (6 bases). Looked up from germline, CDR1 is MDHEN and CDR2 is SYDVKM. The CDR3 consists of 21 residues. V shed 4 bases and J shed 1 base, with 29 bases lying between them. Here the CDR3 reads CASSSNLHRVSFGLSNQPQHF. The CDR3 DNA reads as TGTGCCAGCAGTTCCAATCTACACAGGGTCTCCTTCGGGCTCAGCAATCAGCCCCAGCATTTT.

Notes on this clone: Mismatch with germline at one junction end may stem from a read error. The chain couples TRBV6-5 to TRBJ1-2; 11 positions agree with TRBD1. The CDR3 extends over 15 amino acids. CDR1 is MNHEY and CDR2 is SVGAGI in the germline V gene. The CDR3 region has the DNA TGTGTCAGCAGCGATTGGACAGGGGGCTCGGAAGGCTACACCTTC. Protein sequence: CVSSDWTGGSEGYTF.

The CDR3 DNA reads TGTGCCAGCAGCCCCTCGAACATACACCCCGGGGAGCTGTTTTTT. The encoded protein is CASSPSNIHPGELFF. This sequence joins TRBV14 and TRBJ2-2; D unresolved. This CDR3 is 15 amino acids long. Germline-derived CDR1 and CDR2 are SGHDN and FVKESK. V was shortened by 4 bases and J by 6 bases, with 15 bases between the two germline ends.